Each of the 9 T cell receptor beta chains below was sequenced from the same sample in a study of T cell responses to AZD1222 COVID-19 vaccine. The method was immunoSEQ multiplex PCR; TCRdb's version includes in-frame clones alone and lacks a portion of them. Altogether some 110,000 clones are present, about 90% being singletons, with the ten largest covering about 1.6%. This specimen was peripheral blood, taken 28 days after the second AZD1222 dose. These receptors were collected from an adult who received the AZD1222 COVID-19 vaccine.

The rearrangement links TRBV10-3 to TRBJ2-2; D is perhaps TRBD1 or TRBD2 (6 bases each). V shed 5 bases and J shed 2 bases, with 12 bases lying between them. CDR3 length: 15 residues. Germline values: CDR1 ENHRY, CDR2 SYGVKD. The CDR3 spells CAISQRGPNTGELFF. CDR3 nucleotides: TGTGCCATCAGTCAACGGGGGCCCAACACCGGGGAGCTGTTTTTT.

The V gene is TRBV19, the J gene TRBJ1-5; D gene unclear. The CDR3 sequence is 14 residues long. Germline V gene lookup returns CDR1 LNHDA and CDR2 SQIVND (reference sequence). The germline V and J ends were trimmed by 1 base and 1 base, with 5 bases remaining between them. This chain's CDR3 is CASSIGQSNQPQHF. CDR3 nucleotides: TGTGCCAGTAGTATAGGCCAAAGCAATCAGCCCCAGCATTTT. Full variable domain (outside the CDR3, taken from reference TRBV19 and TRBJ1-5): DGGITQSPKYLFRKEGQNVTLSCEQNLNHDAMYWYRQDPGQGLRLIYYSQIVNDFQKGDIAEGYSVSREKKESFPLTVTSAQKNPTAFYLCASSIGQSNQPQHFGDGTRLSIL.

The chain couples TRBV2 to TRBJ2-7, with D possibly matching TRBD2 (5 bases). CDR1 SNHLY and CDR2 FYNNEI come from the germline V gene. The CDR3 has 15 amino acids. Deletions cut 7 bases from V and 5 bases from J, with 21 bases between. The DNA for the CDR3 is TGTGCCAGCAACGAGGGCAGAATACTACCAGACGAGCAGTACTTC. Translation: CASNEGRILPDEQYF.

This rearrangement joins TRBV9 to TRBJ2-3, with D unresolved. The CDR3 has 16 amino acids. The germline V and J ends were trimmed by 4 bases and 0 bases, with 15 bases remaining between them. In germline, CDR1 is SGDLS, CDR2 YYNGEE. The CDR3 protein is CASSRHSTESTDTQYF. The DNA for the CDR3 is TGTGCCAGCAGCAGACACTCTACGGAGAGCACAGATACGCAGTATTTT. Combining the CDR3 with reference TRBV9 and TRBJ2-3 gives the whole variable domain DSGVTQTPKHLITATGQRVTLRCSPRSGDLSVYWYQQSLDQGLQFLIQYYNGEERAKGNILERFSAQQFPDLHSELNLSSLELGDSALYFCASSRHSTESTDTQYFGPGTRLTVL.

V is TRBV4-2 and J is TRBJ2-5, with 15 bases fitting TRBD2. Germline V gives CDR1 LGHNA, CDR2 YNFKEQ. The CDR3 length is 18 residues. Trimming at V came to 0 bases and at J to 7 bases, leaving 9 bases not matched to a gene. CDR3 coding DNA: TGTGCCAGCAGCCAAGATGGACTAGCGGGAGGGCCCTCCGGGACCCAGTACTTC. Its protein product is CASSQDGLAGGPSGTQYF.

This chain links TRBV6-5 with TRBJ2-5; 9 bases are shared with TRBD1. The CDR3 runs 14 residues. Per the germline V gene, CDR1 is MNHEY and CDR2 is SVGAGI. Trimming cost V 6 bases and J 4 bases; bases outside gene matches: 6. As DNA, the CDR3 is TGTGCCAGCAGCCGGGACAGGGTAATAGAGACCCAGTACTTC. This translates into CASSRDRVIETQYF.

The rearrangement joins TRBV7-9 to TRBJ1-5, with a possible D match to TRBD1 (5 bases). The V end lost 3 bases, the J end lost 9 bases, and 15 bases lay between the germline ends. Germline CDR1 reads SEHNR; CDR2 reads FQNEAQ (reference sequence). The CDR3 extends over 14 amino acids. The CDR3 here is CASSLGDGGWPQHF. The CDR3 DNA follows: TGTGCCAGCAGCTTGGGGGACGGGGGATGGCCCCAGCATTTT.

The V call is TRBV30, the J call TRBJ2-1; D may be TRBD2 (6 bases). The CDR3 consists of 13 residues. Germline values: CDR1 GTSNPN, CDR2 SVGIG (reference sequence). Trimming took 0 bases from V and 8 from J, leaving 11 bases between them. CDR3 region: CAWSVLGSDEQFF. The CDR3 DNA reads TGTGCCTGGAGTGTACTCGGGAGCGATGAGCAGTTCTTC.

In DNA form, the CDR3 reads TGTGCCAGCAGCTTAGCTGGGAAGAATGAGCAGTTCTTC. This translates into CASSLAGKNEQFF. The chain couples TRBV7-2 to TRBJ2-1; D not certain. V was pared by 0 bases and J by 7 bases, with 7 bases between. The CDR3 totals 13 residues. Germline V gene lookup returns CDR1 SGHTA and CDR2 FQGNSA.